This T cell receptor beta chain appears in the sequencing data of a study of T cell responses to AZD1222 COVID-19 vaccine. Study at large: Second-dose timings of about 4 or about 12 weeks were pooled.

The assay was immunoSEQ multiplex PCR, and TCRdb's table has in-frame clones only and misses some. The sample lists 85,000 to 130,000 clones, around 87% occurring once. General study results and limits: Most donors were white British and more were female, and clonal diversity was possibly underestimated. Reportedly, nearly half the spike-specific TCRs target unmutated variant regions. Spike-wide vaccine-associated CD4 TCRs dominated at 160-218 and 743-854.

About this clone itself: Its antigen is not identified.

The specimen comprised peripheral blood, sampled on day 0 of AZD1222 vaccination. The TCR comes from an adult in good health.

The CDR3 DNA sequence: TGTGCCAGCTCACCCCCGGGGAGGGATAGCAATCAGCCCCAGCATTTT. It yields the protein CASSPPGRDSNQPQHF. This rearrangement joins TRBV18 to TRBJ1-5; D unclear. The CDR3 has 16 amino acids. Germline-derived CDR1 and CDR2 are KGHSH and LQKENI. Trimming took 3 bases from V and 0 from J, leaving 12 bases between them.